Sequencing of this TCR beta chain was carried out in a study of cytomegalovirus exposure and HLA in healthy donors. At the level of the study: A data release that came early held roughly 90 million unique TCRs from HLA-typed donors. Study findings and constraints: Most TCR sequences proved rare, with some public TCRs found in many donors. Later work found most CMV-associated TCR beta chains apparently HLA-restricted.

The V and J ends lost 4 bases and 4 bases respectively, with 7 bases between them. The CDR3 contains 12 residues. Germline CDR1 is SNHLY and CDR2 is FYNNEI. The PCR used 60 Vbeta and 13 Jbeta primers. Here immunoSEQ multiplex PCR was the method, and the copy in TCRdb shows in-frame clones only, minus some. The sample contains about 110,000 clones, just over 75% of which appear only once. This clone appeared a few times. Its antigen remains unknown. The receptor was isolated from a man under 40 in good health and CMV-seropositive. Input material: PBMCs. V gene TRBV2 combines with J gene TRBJ1-2; no firm D call. DNA of the CDR3: TGTGCCAGCAGTGGGCAGGCCTATGGCTACACCTTC. It translates to CASSGQAYGYTF.